This T cell receptor (beta chain) was identified during a study of T cells in Graves' hyperthyroidism and ophthalmopathy. Study results and caveats: Ophthalmopathy stood apart from stable hyperthyroidism in a 13 V-J model.

Patients aged 18 to 65 had newly diagnosed hyperthyroidism of under 2 months' duration. It was uncontrolled infection, other autoimmune disease, pregnancy or lactation that excluded patients. Clinical symptoms, serum thyroxine and TRAb, thyroid ultrasound and orbital computed tomography together formed the diagnostic basis. In its sample, this clonotype was seen many times. Its antigen is unknown. The germline V gene encodes CDR1 ENHRY and CDR2 SYGVKD. The V end was cut by 6 bases, the J end by 0 bases, with 11 bases between. The CDR3 is made up of 14 amino acids. Amplification of TCR beta CDR3 regions was performed using RNA transcripts as template. HTBI primers were the set used in a first-round RT-PCR of the TCR CDR3. Using its own MiXCR run on the multiplex PCR reads, TCRdb lists one record per CDR3 protein. The table has about 760,000 distinct CDR3 sequences, roughly 32% seen once.

Sequencing used blood. The receptor comes from a woman in her 40s with Graves' hyperthyroidism. The V and J genes are TRBV10-3 and TRBJ1-1; D not certain. The DNA for the CDR3 is TGTGCCATCAGGTCGGAACAAGTGAACACTGAAGCTTTCTTT. Protein product: CAIRSEQVNTEAFF.